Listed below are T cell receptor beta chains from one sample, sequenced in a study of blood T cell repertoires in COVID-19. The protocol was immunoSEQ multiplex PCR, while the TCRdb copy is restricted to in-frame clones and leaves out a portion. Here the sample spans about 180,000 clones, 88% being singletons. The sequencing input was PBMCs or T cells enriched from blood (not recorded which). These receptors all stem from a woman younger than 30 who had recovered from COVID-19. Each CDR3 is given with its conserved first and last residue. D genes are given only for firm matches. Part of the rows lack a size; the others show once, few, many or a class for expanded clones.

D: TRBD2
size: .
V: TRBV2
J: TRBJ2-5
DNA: TGTGCCAGCAGCGGACTAGCGGGGGGGCTACAAGAGACCCAGTACTTC
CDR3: CASSGLAGGLQETQYF

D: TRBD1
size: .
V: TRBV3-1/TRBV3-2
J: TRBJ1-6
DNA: TGTGCCAGCAGCCAAGGCGCTGGACAGGGGTTCTCACCCCTCCACTTT
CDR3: CASSQGAGQGFSPLHF

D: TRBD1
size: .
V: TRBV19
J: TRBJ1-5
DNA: TGTGCCAGTGCTACAGGGGGAAATCAGCCCCAGCATTTT
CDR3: CASATGGNQPQHF

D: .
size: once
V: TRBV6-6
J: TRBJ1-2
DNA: TGTGCCAGCAGTCCGGACAGCGGGAGCTACACCTTC
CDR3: CASSPDSGSYTF

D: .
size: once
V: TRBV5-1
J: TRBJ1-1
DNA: TGCGCCAGCAGCCCGTTTGGCGGGGAGAACACTGAAGCTTTCTTT
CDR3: CASSPFGGENTEAFF

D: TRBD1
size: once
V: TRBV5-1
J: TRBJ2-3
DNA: TGCGCCAGCGGTCCGGGACAGTCCACAGATACGCAGTATTTT
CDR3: CASGPGQSTDTQYF

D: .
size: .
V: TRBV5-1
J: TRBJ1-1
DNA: TGCGCCAGCAGCTTGCTCGCCAGCGCTGAAGCTTTCTTT
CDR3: CASSLLASAEAFF

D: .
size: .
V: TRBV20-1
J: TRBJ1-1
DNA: TGCAGCACGAAAAGACAGGTTCATACTTTCTTT
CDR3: CSTKRQVHTFF

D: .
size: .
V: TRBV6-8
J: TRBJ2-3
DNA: TGTGCCAGCAGTTCGGAGGATACGCAGTATTTT
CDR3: CASSSEDTQYF

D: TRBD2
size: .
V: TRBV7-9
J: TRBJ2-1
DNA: TGTGCCAGCAGCTTAGCCCTCCGGGGACTAGACAATGAGCAGTTCTTC
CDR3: CASSLALRGLDNEQFF

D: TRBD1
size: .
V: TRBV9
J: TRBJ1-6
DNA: TGTGCCAGCAGCGCCGGTGTGGCCTGGGGAGGACAGGGTACTTCACCCCTCCACTTT
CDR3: CASSAGVAWGGQGTSPLHF

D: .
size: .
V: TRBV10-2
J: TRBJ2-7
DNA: TGCGCCAGCGGCCCTGGTTACTTC
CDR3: CASGPGYF

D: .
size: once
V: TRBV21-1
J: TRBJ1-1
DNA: TGTGCCAGCTACCTCGACAGGGGCCCCACTGAAGCTTTCTTT
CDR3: CASYLDRGPTEAFF

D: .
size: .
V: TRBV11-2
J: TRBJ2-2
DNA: TGTGCCAGCAGCCGACACCGCGGGGAGCTGTTTTTT
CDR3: CASSRHRGELFF

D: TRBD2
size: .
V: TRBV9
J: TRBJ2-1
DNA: TGTGCCAGCAGCGTAGGGGTTAGCGGGGTCAATGAGCAGTTCTTC
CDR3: CASSVGVSGVNEQFF

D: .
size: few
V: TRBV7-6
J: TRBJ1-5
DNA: TGTGCCAGCAGCTTGGGCCCTTCCTTGTATAGCAATCAGCCCCAGCATTTT
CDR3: CASSLGPSLYSNQPQHF

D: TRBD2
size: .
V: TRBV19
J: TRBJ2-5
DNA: TGTGCCAGTAGTATAGGGGCGGGGGGTCAGACCCAGTACTTC
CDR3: CASSIGAGGQTQYF

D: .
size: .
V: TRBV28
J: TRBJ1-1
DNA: TGTGCCAGCAGTTTGTGGAAGGGGCCCCTTATGAACACTGAAGCTTTCTTT
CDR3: CASSLWKGPLMNTEAFF

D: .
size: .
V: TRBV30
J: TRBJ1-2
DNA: TGTGCCTGGAGTGGGGAGGGTTTAACGGACAGACCGTATGGCTACACCTTC
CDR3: CAWSGEGLTDRPYGYTF

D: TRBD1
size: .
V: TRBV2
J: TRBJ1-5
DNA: TGTGCCAGCAGCGCGACAGGGAGAAATCAGCCCCAGCATTTT
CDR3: CASSATGRNQPQHF

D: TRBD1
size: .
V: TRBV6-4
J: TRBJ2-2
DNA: TGTGCCAGCAGCCGGGACAGGGTCAACACCGGGGAGCTGTTTTTT
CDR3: CASSRDRVNTGELFF

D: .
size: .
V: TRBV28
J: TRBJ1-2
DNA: TGTGCCAGCAGTTTATACGAGGGGGAGTTCTTTGACTATGGCTACACCTTC
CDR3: CASSLYEGEFFDYGYTF

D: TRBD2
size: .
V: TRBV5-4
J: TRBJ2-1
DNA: TGTGCCAGCAGCTGGGGATCTAGCGGTCAGGGCAATGAGCAGTTCTTC
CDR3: CASSWGSSGQGNEQFF

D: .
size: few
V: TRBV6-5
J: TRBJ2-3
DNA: TGTGCCAGCAGCGCGGGCGGGGAATCAGATACGCAGTATTTT
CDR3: CASSAGGESDTQYF

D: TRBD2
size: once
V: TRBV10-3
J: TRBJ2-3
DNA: TGTGCCATCAGTGAGTCGGATAGCGGGAGGGTAGCGAGGCAGTATTTT
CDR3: CAISESDSGRVARQYF

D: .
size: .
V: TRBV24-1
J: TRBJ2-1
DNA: TGTGCCACCAGTGTGCAGTCAGGGGTCTACTATGAGCAGTTCTTC
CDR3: CATSVQSGVYYEQFF

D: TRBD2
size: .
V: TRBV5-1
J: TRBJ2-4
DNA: TGCGCCAGCAGCTTGGCGCGGAGTACGGCACTAGCGGGGGGTAGTGCCAAAAACATTCAGTACTTC
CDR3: CASSLARSTALAGGSAKNIQYF

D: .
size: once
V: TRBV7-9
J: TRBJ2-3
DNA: TGTGCCAGCAGCTTCGGCGGAGTTTCGGATACGCAGTATTTT
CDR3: CASSFGGVSDTQYF

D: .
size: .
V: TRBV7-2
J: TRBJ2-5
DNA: TGTGCCAGCAGCTTATTGTCAGTTGAAGAGACCCAGTACTTC
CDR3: CASSLLSVEETQYF

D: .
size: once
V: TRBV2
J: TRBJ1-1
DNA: TGTGCCAGCAACAGGGAACCCCCGATGAACACTGAAGCTTTCTTT
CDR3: CASNREPPMNTEAFF

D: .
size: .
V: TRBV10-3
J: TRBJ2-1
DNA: TGTGCCATCACCAACTATTTCGATGAGCAGTTCTTC
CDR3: CAITNYFDEQFF

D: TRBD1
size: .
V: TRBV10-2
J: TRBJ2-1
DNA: TGCGCCAGCAGTCCCCCCGGGACAGGGGGCATCGAGCAGTTCTTC
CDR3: CASSPPGTGGIEQFF

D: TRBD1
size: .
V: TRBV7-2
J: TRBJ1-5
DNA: TGTGCCAGCAGCAAGGACAGGGGACATCAGCCCCAGCATTTT
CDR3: CASSKDRGHQPQHF

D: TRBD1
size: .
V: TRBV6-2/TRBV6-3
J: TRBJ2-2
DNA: TGTGCCAGCAGTACGCTCGTGCCGGGACAGGGTCTATTTGAGGCCGGGGAGCTGTTTTTT
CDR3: CASSTLVPGQGLFEAGELFF

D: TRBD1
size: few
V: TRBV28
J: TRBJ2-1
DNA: TGTGCCAGCAGTCGGACAGGGCCCTACAATGAGCAGTTCTTC
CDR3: CASSRTGPYNEQFF

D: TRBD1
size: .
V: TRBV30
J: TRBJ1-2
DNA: TGTGCCTGGGGCCCAGGACCGGACAGGGACTATGGCTACACCTTC
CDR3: CAWGPGPDRDYGYTF

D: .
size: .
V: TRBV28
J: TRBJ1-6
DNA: TGTGCCAGCAGTCTCAGGAATTCACCCCTCCACTTT
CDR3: CASSLRNSPLHF

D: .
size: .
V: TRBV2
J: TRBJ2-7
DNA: TGTGCCAGCAGCCTGGGCGCTAGCGCATACGAGCAGTACTTC
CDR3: CASSLGASAYEQYF

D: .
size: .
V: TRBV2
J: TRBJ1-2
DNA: TGTGCCAGCAGTGAAGAGGCGGGTGCCTATGGCTACACCTTC
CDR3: CASSEEAGAYGYTF

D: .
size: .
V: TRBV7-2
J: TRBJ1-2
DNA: TGTGCCAGCAGCTCCAACGCTTTTGCGGCTGCGGATGGCTACACCTTC
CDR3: CASSSNAFAAADGYTF

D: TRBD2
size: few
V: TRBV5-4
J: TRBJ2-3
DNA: TGTGCCAGCAGCTTGTCGGCGGGGGGGCGCACAGATACGCAGTATTTT
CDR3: CASSLSAGGRTDTQYF

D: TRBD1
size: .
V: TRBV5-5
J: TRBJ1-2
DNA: TGTGCCAGCAGCCTAACAGGGGACTATGGCTACACCTTC
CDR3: CASSLTGDYGYTF

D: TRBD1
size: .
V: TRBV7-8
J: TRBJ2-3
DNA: TGTGCCAGCAGCTTAGAGGGACAGCGTGGTACGCAGTATTTT
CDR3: CASSLEGQRGTQYF

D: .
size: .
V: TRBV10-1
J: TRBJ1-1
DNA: TGCGCCAGCAGTGATATCGGGAACACTGAAGCTTTCTTT
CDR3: CASSDIGNTEAFF

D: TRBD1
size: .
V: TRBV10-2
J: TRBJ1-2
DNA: TGCGCCACTAGGACAGGAGGGCGTGACTATGGCTACACCTTC
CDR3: CATRTGGRDYGYTF

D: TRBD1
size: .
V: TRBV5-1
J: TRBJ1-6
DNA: TGCGCCAGCAGAACAGGGGAGGCTTCACCCCTCCACTTT
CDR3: CASRTGEASPLHF

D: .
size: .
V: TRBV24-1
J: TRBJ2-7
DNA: TGTGCCACCAGGGGCAACAACTACGAGCAGTACTTC
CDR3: CATRGNNYEQYF

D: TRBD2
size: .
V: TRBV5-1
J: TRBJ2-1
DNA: TGCGCCAGCAGCTGGGCTCCTGAGCGGGAGGTCTCCAATGAGCAGTTCTTC
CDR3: CASSWAPEREVSNEQFF

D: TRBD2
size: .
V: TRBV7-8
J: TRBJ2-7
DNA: TGTGCCAGCAGCATCTTGGGACTAGCCCCACACGAGCAGTACTTC
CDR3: CASSILGLAPHEQYF

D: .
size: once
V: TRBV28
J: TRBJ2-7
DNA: TGTGCCAGCAGTTCGTCTCGACACCTTCGGGGCTACGAGCAGTACTTC
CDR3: CASSSSRHLRGYEQYF